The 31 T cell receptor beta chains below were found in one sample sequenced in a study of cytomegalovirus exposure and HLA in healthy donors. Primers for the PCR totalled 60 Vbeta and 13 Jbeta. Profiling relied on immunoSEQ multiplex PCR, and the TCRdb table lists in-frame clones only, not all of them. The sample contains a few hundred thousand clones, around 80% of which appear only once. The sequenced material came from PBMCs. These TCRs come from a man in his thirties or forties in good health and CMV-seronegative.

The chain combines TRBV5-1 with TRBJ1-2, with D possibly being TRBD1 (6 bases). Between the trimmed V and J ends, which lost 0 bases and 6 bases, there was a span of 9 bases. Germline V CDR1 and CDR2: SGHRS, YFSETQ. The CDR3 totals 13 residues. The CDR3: CASSLVAGDGYTF. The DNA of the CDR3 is TGCGCCAGCAGCTTGGTGGCAGGGGATGGCTACACCTTC.

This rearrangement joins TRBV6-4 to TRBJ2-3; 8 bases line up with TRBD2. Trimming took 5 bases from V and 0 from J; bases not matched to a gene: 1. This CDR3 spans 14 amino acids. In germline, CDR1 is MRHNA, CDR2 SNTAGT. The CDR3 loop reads CASSQRESTDTQYF. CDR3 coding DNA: TGTGCCAGCAGTCAGCGGGAGAGCACAGATACGCAGTATTTT.

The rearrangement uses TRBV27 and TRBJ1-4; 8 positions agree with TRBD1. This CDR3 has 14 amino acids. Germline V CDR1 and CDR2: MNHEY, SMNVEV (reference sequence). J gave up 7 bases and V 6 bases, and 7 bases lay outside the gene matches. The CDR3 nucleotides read TGTGCCAGCAGCGACAGGGGTGACGGTGAAAAACTGTTTTTT. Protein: CASSDRGDGEKLFF. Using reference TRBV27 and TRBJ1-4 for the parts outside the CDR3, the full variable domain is EAQVTQNPRYLITVTGKKLTVTCSQNMNHEYMSWYRQDPGLGLRQIYYSMNVEVTDKGDVPEGYKVSRKEKRNFPLILESPSPNQTSLYFCASSDRGDGEKLFFGSGTQLSVL.

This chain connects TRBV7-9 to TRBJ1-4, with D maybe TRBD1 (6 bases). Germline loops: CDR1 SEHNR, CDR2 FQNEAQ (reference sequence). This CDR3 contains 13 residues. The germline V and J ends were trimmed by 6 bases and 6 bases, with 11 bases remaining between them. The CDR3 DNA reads TGTGCCAGCAGTATCAGGGGCTATGAAAAACTGTTTTTT. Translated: CASSIRGYEKLFF.

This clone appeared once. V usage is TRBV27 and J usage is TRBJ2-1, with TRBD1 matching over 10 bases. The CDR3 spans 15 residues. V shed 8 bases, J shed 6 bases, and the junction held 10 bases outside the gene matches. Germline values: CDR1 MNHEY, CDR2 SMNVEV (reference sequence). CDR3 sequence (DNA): TGTGCCAGCGGAGCCGGGACAGGGGTTTTCAATGAGCAGTTCTTC. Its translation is CASGAGTGVFNEQFF.

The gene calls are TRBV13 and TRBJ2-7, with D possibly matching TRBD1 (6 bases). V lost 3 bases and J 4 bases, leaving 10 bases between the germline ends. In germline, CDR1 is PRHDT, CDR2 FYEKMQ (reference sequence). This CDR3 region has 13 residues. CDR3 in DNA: TGTGCCAGCAGCTTGGCAGGGGTGTACGAGCAGTACTTC. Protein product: CASSLAGVYEQYF. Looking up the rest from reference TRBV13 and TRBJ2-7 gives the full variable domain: AAGVIQSPRHLIKEKRETATLKCYPIPRHDTVYWYQQGPGQDPQFLISFYEKMQSDKGSIPDRFSAQQFSDYHSELNMSSLELGDSALYFCASSLAGVYEQYFGPGTRLTVT.

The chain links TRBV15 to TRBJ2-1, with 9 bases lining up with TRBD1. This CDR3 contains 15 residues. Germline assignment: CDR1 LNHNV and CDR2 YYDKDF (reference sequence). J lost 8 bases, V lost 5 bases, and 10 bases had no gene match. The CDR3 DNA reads TGTGCCACCAGCTTTTTGACAGGGGGTATCTATGAGCAGTTCTTC. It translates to CATSFLTGGIYEQFF.

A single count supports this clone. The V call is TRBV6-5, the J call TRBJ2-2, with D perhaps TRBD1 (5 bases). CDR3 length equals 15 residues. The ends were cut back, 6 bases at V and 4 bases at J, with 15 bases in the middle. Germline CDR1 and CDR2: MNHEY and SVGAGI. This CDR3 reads CASRPGHLFTGELFF. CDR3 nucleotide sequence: TGTGCCAGCAGACCCGGACACCTTTTCACCGGGGAGCTGTTTTTT.

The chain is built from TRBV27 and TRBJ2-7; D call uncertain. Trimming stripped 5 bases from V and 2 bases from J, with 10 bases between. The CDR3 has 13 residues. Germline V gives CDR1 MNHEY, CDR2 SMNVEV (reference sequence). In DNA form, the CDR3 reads TGTGCCAGCAGTGATCTGGGCCCCTACGAGCAGTACTTC. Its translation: CASSDLGPYEQYF.

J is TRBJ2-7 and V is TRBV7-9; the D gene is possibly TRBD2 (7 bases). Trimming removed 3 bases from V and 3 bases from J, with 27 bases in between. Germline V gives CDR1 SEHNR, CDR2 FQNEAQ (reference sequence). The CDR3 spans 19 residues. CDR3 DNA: TGTGCCAGCAGCTTCCATAGAAGGGGGGGGCCTTCTGCTGTCTACGAGCAGTACTTC. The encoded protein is CASSFHRRGGPSAVYEQYF.

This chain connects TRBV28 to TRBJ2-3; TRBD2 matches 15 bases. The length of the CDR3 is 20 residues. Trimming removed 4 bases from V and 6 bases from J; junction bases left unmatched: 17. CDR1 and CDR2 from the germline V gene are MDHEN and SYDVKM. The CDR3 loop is CASSYLRGLAGGLASDTQYF. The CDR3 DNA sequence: TGTGCCAGCAGTTATCTCCGAGGACTAGCGGGGGGGCTGGCGTCGGATACGCAGTATTTT.

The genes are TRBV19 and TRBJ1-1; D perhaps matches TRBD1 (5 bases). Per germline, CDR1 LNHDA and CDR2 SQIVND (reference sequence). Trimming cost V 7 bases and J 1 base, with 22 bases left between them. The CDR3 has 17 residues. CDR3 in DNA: TGTGCCAGTATGGGGCGGTCCGGAGAGCTACGGAACACTGAAGCTTTCTTT. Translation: CASMGRSGELRNTEAFF.

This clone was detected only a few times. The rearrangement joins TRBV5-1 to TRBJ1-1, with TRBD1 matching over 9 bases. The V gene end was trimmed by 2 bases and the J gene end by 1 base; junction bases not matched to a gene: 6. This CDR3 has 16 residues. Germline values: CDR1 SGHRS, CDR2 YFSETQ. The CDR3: CASSFGGQGTNTEAFF. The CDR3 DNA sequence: TGCGCCAGCAGCTTCGGCGGACAGGGGACGAACACTGAAGCTTTCTTT.

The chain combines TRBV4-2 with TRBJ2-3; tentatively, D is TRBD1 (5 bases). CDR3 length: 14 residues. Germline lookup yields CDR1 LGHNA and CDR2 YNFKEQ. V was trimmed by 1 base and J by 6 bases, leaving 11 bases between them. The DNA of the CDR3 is TGTGCCAGCAGCCAAGGATCTCCAGGGGATACGCAGTATTTT. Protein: CASSQGSPGDTQYF.

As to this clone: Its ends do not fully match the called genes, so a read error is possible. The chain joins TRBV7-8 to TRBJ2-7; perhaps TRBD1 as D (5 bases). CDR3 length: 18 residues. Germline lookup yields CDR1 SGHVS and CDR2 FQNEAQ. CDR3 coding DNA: TGTGCCAGCAGCTTCCCCTCCCAGGGCAGCCCAATCGGATACGGGCAGTACTTC. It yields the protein CASSFPSQGSPIGYGQYF. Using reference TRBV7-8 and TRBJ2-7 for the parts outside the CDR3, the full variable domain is GAGVSQSPRYKVAKRGQDVALRCDPISGHVSLFWYQQALGQGPEFLTYFQNEAQLDKSGLPSDRFFAERPEGSVSTLKIQRTQQEDSAVYLCASSFPSQGSPIGYGQYFGPGTRLTVT.

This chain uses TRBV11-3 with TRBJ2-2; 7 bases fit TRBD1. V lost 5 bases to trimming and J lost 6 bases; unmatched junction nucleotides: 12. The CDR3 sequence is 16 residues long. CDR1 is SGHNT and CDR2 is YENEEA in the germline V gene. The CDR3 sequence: CASSPDRQGGAGELFF. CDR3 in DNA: TGTGCCAGCAGCCCTGATCGACAGGGTGGAGCCGGGGAGCTGTTTTTT.

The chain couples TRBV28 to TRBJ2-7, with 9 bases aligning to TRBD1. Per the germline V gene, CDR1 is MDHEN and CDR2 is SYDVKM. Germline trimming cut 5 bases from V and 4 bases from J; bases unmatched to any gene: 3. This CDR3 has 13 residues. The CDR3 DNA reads TGTGCCAGCAGTCTGACAGGGGGGTACGAGCAGTACTTC. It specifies CASSLTGGYEQYF.

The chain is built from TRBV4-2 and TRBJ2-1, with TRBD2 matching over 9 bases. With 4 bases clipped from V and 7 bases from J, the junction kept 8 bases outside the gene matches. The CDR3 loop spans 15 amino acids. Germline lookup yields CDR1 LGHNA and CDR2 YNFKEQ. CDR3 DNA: TGTGCCAGCAGCCGCGGGGGGGTTATTCGGAATGAGCAGTTCTTC. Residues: CASSRGGVIRNEQFF.

The CDR3 region is CASSPQQGGSYEQYF. The CDR3 DNA reads TGTGCCAGCTCACCTCAACAGGGGGGGTCCTACGAGCAGTACTTC. The chain joins TRBV18 to TRBJ2-7; perhaps TRBD1 as D (8 bases). The CDR3 loop spans 15 amino acids. The V gene lost 3 bases and the J gene lost 1 base, with 13 bases spanning the gap. CDR1 is KGHSH and CDR2 is LQKENI in the germline V gene.

CDR3 protein: CASSYTGYNEQFF. The CDR3 DNA reads TGTGCCAGTAGCTATACAGGTTACAATGAGCAGTTCTTC. This sequence joins TRBV19 and TRBJ2-1, with D perhaps TRBD1 (5 bases). Trimming removed 6 bases from V and 4 bases from J, with 10 bases in between. The CDR3 is 13 residues long. CDR1 and CDR2 from the germline V gene are LNHDA and SQIVND (reference sequence).

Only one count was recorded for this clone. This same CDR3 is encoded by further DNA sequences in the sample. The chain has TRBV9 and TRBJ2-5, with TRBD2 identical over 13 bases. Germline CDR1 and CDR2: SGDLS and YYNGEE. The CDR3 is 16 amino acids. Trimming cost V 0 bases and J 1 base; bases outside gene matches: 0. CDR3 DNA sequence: TGTGCCAGCAGCGTAGGACTAGCGGGGGGCCAAGAGACCCAGTACTTC. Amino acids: CASSVGLAGGQETQYF.

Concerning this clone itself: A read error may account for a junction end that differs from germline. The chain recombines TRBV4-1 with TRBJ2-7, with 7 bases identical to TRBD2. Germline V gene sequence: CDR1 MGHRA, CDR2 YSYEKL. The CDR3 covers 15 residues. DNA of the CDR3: TGCGCCGGCAGCCAAGAGGGCAGACTAGCAGGGGAGCAGTACTTC. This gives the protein CAGSQEGRLAGEQYF.

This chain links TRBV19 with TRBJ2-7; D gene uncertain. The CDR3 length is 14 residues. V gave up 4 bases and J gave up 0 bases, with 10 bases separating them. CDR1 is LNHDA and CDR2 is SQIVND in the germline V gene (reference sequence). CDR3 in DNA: TGTGCCAGTAGTACCCAGTATTACTCCTACGAGCAGTACTTC. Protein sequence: CASSTQYYSYEQYF.

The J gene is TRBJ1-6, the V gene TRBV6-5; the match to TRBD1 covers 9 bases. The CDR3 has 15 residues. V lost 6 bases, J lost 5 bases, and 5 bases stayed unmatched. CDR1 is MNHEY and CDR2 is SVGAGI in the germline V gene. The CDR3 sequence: CASSPDRGDNSPLHF. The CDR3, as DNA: TGTGCCAGCAGCCCGGACAGGGGTGATAATTCACCCCTCCACTTT.

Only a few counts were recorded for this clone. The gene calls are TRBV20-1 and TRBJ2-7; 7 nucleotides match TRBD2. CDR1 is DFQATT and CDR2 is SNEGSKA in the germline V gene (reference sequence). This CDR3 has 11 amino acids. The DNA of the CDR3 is TGCAGAGTGGGCCGGGGGGAAGAGCAGTACTTC. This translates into CRVGRGEEQYF.

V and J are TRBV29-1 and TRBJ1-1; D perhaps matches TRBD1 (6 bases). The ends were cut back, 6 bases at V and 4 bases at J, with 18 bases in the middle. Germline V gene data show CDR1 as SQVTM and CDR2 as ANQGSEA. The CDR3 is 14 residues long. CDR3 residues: CSVDGQTGITEAFF. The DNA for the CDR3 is TGCAGCGTAGACGGACAGACGGGAATCACTGAAGCTTTCTTT.

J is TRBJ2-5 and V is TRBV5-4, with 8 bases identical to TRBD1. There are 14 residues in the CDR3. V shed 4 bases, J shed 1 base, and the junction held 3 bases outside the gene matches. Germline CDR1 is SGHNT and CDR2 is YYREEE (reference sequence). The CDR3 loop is CASSLRGLQETQYF. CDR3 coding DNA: TGTGCCAGCAGCCTCAGGGGGCTCCAAGAGACCCAGTACTTC.

CDR3 loop: CASSLLLAGVYEQYF. The CDR3, as DNA: TGTGCCAGCAGTTTACTCCTAGCGGGGGTATACGAGCAGTACTTC. The V call is TRBV28, the J call TRBJ2-7; 10 bases match TRBD2. CDR3 size: 15 residues. V lost 2 bases and J lost 4; bases outside the gene matches: 5. Germline CDR1 is MDHEN and CDR2 is SYDVKM.

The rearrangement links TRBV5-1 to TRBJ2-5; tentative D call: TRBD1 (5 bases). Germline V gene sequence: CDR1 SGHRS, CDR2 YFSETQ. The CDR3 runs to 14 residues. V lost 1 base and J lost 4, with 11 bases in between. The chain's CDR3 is CASSLTGRIETQYF. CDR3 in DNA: TGCGCCAGCAGCTTGACAGGCAGAATAGAGACCCAGTACTTC.

As DNA, the CDR3 is TGTGCCAGTAGAGTTGGAGGAGCAGATACGCAGTATTTT. Translated, it gives CASRVGGADTQYF. V usage is TRBV19 and J usage is TRBJ2-3, with D maybe TRBD2 (5 bases). This CDR3 has 13 residues. CDR1 and CDR2 (germline): LNHDA, SQIVND (reference sequence). V was clipped by 6 bases and J by 4 bases, with 11 bases between them.

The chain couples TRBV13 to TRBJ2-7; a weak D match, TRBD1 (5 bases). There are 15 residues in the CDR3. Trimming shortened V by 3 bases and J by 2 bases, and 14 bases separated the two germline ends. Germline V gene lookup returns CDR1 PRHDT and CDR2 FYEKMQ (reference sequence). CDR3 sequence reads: CASSFSRAKPYEQYF. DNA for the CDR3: TGTGCCAGCAGCTTCTCCAGGGCCAAGCCCTACGAGCAGTACTTC.